A selection of T cell receptor beta chains follows, all from one sample in a study of T-cell reconstitution after alpha-beta-depleted transplantation in children. TCRdb reanalysed the PCR reads using MiXCR and keeps one entry per CDR3 protein. The data contain about 200,000 distinct CDR3 sequences, roughly 15% of them singletons. The sequencing used PBMCs from the stem cell graft donor, collected from the stem cell graft. These receptors were taken from a human donor who donated a stem cell graft to a child with acute lymphoblastic leukemia. Both conserved end residues are part of each CDR3. Each record gives: V gene, clone size, D gene, J gene, CDR3 protein, CDR3 DNA. D genes are given only for firm matches. The size entry is marked missing in some rows and otherwise reads once, few, many or a size class.

>TRBV20-1|many|TRBD2|TRBJ2-4
CSARGLAWNIQYF
TGCAGTGCTAGGGGACTAGCGTGGAACATTCAGTACTTC
>TRBV7-8|many|TRBD1|TRBJ1-1
CASSYWDRVTEAFF
TGTGCCAGCAGCTACTGGGACAGAGTCACTGAAGCTTTCTTT
>TRBV5-1|.|.|TRBJ2-7
CASSFLTTGYEQYF
TGCGCCAGCAGCTTCCTGACGACAGGCTACGAGCAGTACTTC
>TRBV12-3/TRBV12-4|many|.|TRBJ1-3
CASSGRAGNTIYF
TGTGCCAGCAGTGGAAGGGCTGGAAACACCATATATTTT
>TRBV5-6|many|TRBD1|TRBJ2-1
CASFDRGSSYNEQFF
TGTGCCAGCTTTGACAGGGGGAGCTCCTACAATGAGCAGTTCTTC
>TRBV5-1|.|.|TRBJ2-1
CASSSVQGTNNEQFF
TGCGCCAGCAGCTCTGTACAGGGGACTAACAATGAGCAGTTCTTC
>TRBV30|.|.|TRBJ2-2
CAWGVWGATGELFF
TGTGCCTGGGGGGTCTGGGGGGCCACCGGGGAGCTGTTTTTT
>TRBV12-3/TRBV12-4|many|TRBD1|TRBJ1-6
CASSSLTGGAVPLHF
TGTGCCAGCAGTTCCTTGACAGGGGGCGCCGTTCCCCTCCACTTT
>TRBV3-1|many|TRBD1|TRBJ2-7
CASSQTTGTNSYEQYF
TGTGCCAGCAGCCAAACGACAGGGACAAACTCCTACGAGCAGTACTTC
>TRBV29-1|many|.|TRBJ1-2
CSVEVGGRGGYTF
TGCAGCGTTGAAGTAGGGGGGAGAGGCGGCTACACCTTC
>TRBV27|many|.|TRBJ1-2
CASSLSQVDYGYTF
TGTGCCAGCAGTTTATCTCAGGTCGACTATGGCTACACCTTC
>TRBV7-8|many|.|TRBJ2-1
CASKRLRAGTYNEQFF
TGTGCCAGCAAACGTCTCAGGGCCGGTACCTACAATGAGCAGTTCTTC
>TRBV4-1|many|TRBD2|TRBJ2-7
CASSQRSPLAGEAYEQYF
TGCGCCAGCAGCCAAAGATCCCCTTTGGCGGGAGAGGCCTACGAGCAGTACTTC
>TRBV3-1|.|TRBD1|TRBJ1-2
CASSPRDRANYGYTF
TGTGCCAGCAGCCCCCGGGACAGGGCTAACTATGGCTACACCTTC
>TRBV20-1|few|TRBD1|TRBJ1-1
CSARLQGDGGAFF
TGCAGTGCTAGACTACAGGGGGACGGGGGAGCTTTCTTT
>TRBV25-1|many|.|TRBJ2-1
CASSEGGGSPNEQFF
TGTGCCAGCAGTGAAGGAGGAGGAAGCCCCAATGAGCAGTTCTTC
>TRBV7-9|.|.|TRBJ2-7
CASSLALEQYF
TGTGCCAGCAGCTTAGCTTTAGAGCAGTACTTC
>TRBV29-1|many|TRBD1|TRBJ1-1
CSVRGQGISEAFF
TGCAGCGTTAGGGGACAGGGGATCAGTGAAGCTTTCTTT
>TRBV7-8|many|TRBD2|TRBJ2-7
CASSIKAGGPHEQYF
TGTGCCAGCAGCATTAAAGCGGGAGGGCCCCACGAGCAGTACTTC
>TRBV7-6|many|TRBD1|TRBJ2-7
CASSLARPGQGIYYEQYF
TGTGCCAGCAGCTTAGCGCGTCCGGGACAGGGGATCTACTACGAGCAGTACTTC
>TRBV10-3|many|TRBD1|TRBJ1-1
CAISSTGMNTEAFF
TGTGCCATCAGCTCGACAGGGATGAACACTGAAGCTTTCTTT
>TRBV27|.|.|TRBJ1-1
CASSSQTGRTEAFF
TGTGCCAGCAGTTCCCAAACGGGTCGCACTGAAGCTTTCTTT